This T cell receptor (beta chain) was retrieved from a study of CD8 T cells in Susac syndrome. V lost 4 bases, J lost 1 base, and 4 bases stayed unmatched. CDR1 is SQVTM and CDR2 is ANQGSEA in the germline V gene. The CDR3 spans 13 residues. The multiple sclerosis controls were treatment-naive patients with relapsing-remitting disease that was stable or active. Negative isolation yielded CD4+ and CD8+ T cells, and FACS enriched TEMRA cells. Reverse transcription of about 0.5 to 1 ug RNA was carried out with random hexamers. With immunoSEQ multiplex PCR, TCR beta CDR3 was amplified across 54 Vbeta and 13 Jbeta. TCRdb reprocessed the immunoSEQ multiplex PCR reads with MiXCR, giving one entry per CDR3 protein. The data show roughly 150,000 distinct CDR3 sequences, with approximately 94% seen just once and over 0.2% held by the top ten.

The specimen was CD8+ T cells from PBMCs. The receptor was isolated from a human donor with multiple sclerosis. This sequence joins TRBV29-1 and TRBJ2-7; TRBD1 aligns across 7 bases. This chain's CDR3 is CSVVGTASYEQYF. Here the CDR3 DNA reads TGCAGCGTTGTCGGGACAGCGTCCTACGAGCAGTACTTC.